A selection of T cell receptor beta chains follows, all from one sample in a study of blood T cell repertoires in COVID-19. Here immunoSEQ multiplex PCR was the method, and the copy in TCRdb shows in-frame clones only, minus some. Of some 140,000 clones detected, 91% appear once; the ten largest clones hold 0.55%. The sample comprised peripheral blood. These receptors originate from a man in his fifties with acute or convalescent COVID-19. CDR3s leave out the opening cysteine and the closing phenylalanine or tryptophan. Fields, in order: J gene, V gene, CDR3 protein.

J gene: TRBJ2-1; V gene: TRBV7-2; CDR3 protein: ASSLDGSSYNEQF
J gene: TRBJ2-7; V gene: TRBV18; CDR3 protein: ASSPPGLAGQYEQY
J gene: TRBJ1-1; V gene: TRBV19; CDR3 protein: ASSQGGKNTEAF
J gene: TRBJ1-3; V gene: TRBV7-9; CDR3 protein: ASATLLSGNTIY
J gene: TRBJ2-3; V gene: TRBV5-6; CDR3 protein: ASNGGAEWNTQY
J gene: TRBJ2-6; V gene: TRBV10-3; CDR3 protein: AISRQGESAGANVLT
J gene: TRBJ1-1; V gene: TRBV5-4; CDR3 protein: ASSLDRTNTEAF
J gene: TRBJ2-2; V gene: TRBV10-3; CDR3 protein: AIMGTGLTGELF
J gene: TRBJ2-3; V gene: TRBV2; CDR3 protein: ASIVGRGTDTQY
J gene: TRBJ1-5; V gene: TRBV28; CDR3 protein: ASSWVASNQPQH
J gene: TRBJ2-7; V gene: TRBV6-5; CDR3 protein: ASSKTGGDGEQY
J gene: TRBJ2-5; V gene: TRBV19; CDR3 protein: ASSTIAGYETQY
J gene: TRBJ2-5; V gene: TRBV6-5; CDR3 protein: ASSQTPHQTQY
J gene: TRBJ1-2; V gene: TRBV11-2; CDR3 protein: ASSRGTGGYT
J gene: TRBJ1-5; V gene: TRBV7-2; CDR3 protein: ASTLGQGGQPQH
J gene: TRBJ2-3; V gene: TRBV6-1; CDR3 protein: ASSVADSSTDTQY
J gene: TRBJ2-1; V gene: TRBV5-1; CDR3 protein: ASRLGGTSPFQYNEQF
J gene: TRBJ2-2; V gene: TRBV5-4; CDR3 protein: ASSAKDGTSGSPGELF
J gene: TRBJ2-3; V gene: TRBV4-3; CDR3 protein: ASSPRLADWQY
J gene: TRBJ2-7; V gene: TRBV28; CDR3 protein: ASSLSLPAVLGETSYEQY
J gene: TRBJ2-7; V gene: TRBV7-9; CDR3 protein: ASSLKGGNSYEQY
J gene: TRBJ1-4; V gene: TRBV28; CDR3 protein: ASSNTGVGANEKLF
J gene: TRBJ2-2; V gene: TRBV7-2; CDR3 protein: ASSSGLAGGVGTGELF
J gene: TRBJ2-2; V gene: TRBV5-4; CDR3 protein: ASTPAAGGRSGELF
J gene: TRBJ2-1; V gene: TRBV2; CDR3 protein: ASSPVSGQGALDEQF
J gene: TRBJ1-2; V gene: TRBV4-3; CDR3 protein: ASSQAFQGNYGYT
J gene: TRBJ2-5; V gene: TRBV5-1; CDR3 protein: ASTHPGGGETQY
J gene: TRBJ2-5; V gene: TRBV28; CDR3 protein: ASSSRVETQY
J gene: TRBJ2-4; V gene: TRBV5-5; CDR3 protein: ASSSTQGSNIQY
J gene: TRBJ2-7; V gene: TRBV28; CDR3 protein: ASSPGFGQRDSYEQY
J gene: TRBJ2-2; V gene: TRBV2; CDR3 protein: ASTLTGPTAGELF
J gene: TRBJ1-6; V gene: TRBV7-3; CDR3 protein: ASSLTSYNSPLH
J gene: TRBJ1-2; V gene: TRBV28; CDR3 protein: ASSPPGQGYGYT
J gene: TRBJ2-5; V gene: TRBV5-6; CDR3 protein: ASSLYTLTVQETQY
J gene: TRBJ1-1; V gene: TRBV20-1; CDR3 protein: SAPGNTEAF